One TCR beta chain is described in this entry. The sample belongs to a study of identical twins. TCRdb independently ran MiXCR on the 5' RACE reads; one entry per CDR3 protein. The table records 400,000 or so distinct CDR3 sequences, approximately 8.8% of them present only once. This CDR3 has 13 residues. Per the germline V gene, CDR1 is DFQATT and CDR2 is SNEGSKA (reference sequence). The junction had 1 base not matched to a gene; V was cut back by 3 bases and J by 4 bases. The sample taken for sequencing was naive T cells sorted from blood. The chain couples TRBV20-1 to TRBJ2-7, with 12 bases lining up with TRBD2. The receptor's source is a woman between 50 and 59 years old in good health. CDR3 protein: CSASGTSGYEQYF. Here the CDR3 DNA reads TGCAGTGCTAGTGGGACTAGCGGGTACGAGCAGTACTTC.